The 2 T cell receptor beta chains in this list originate from one sample, sequenced in a study of cytomegalovirus exposure and HLA in healthy donors. PCR primers comprised 60 Vbeta and 13 Jbeta primers. Produced via immunoSEQ multiplex PCR; TCRdb's table is partial and in-frame only. The sample records about 140,000 clones, roughly 87% being singletons. Sequenced material: PBMCs. The receptor source for this set is a woman aged 35 to 49 in good health and CMV-seronegative.

This sequence joins TRBV2 and TRBJ2-7, with 12 bases fitting TRBD2. Losses at the gene ends were 2 bases for V and 6 bases for J; bases not matched to a gene: 2. The CDR3 has 14 residues. Germline CDR1 is SNHLY and CDR2 is FYNNEI. CDR3 sequence: CASSELAGGLEQYF. The CDR3 nucleotides are TGTGCCAGCAGTGAACTAGCGGGAGGGCTCGAGCAGTACTTC.

The chain combines TRBV2 with TRBJ2-5; TRBD1 is a possible D gene (6 bases). The tail of the sequence fits TRBJ2-7 better, so the J call may be wrong. This CDR3 has 12 residues. CDR1 and CDR2 from the germline V gene are SNHLY and FYNNEI. CDR3 residues: CASMKDSYEQYF. In DNA, the CDR3 is TGTGCCAGCATGAAGGACAGCTACGAGCAGTACTTC.